This TCR beta chain stems from a study of shared clonotypes between healthy human individuals. Looking at the study overall: Samples came from a couple of female and a few male donors aged 18 to 49.

The study separated CD4+ cells into CD45RA+ naive and CD45RA-negative memory subsets. On this clone itself: The antigen is undetermined.

Clones were read by immunoSEQ multiplex PCR, and TCRdb kept only the in-frame ones, dropping some. The table has some 2,500,000 clones, approximately 94% seen once. Study observations and caveats: The authors expected sequencing depth to affect clonotype sharing among donors. In contrast to clonotypes shared by all four donors, non-shared clonotypes had lower generation probabilities.

The CDR3 covers 15 residues. Per the germline V gene, CDR1 is MNHNY and CDR2 is SVGAGI (reference sequence). V lost 1 base to trimming and J lost 0 bases, with 7 bases between them. This clonotype was obtained from a man between 18 and 35 years old in good health. Some clones in this sample may be carry-over from other donors' samples. The sequenced sample consisted of naive CD4+ T cells from PBMCs. Subset reported: CD45RA+ positively selected. This chain connects TRBV6-6 to TRBJ1-3; unclear D gene. CDR3: CASSYFQYSGNTIYF. In DNA, the CDR3 is TGTGCCAGCAGTTACTTTCAGTACTCTGGAAACACCATATATTTT.